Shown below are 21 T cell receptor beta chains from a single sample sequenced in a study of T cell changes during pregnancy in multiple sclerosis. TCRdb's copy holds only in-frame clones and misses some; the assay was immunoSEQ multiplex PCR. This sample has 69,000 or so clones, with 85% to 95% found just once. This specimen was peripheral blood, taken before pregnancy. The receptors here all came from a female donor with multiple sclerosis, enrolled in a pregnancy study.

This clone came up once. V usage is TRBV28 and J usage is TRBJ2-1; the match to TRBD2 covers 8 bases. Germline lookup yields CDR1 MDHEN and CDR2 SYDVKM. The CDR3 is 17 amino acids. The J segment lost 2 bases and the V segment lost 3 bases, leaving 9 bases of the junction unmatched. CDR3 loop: CASSFRSPGLAYNEQFF. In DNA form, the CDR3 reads TGTGCCAGCAGTTTCCGATCCCCGGGACTAGCCTACAATGAGCAGTTCTTC.

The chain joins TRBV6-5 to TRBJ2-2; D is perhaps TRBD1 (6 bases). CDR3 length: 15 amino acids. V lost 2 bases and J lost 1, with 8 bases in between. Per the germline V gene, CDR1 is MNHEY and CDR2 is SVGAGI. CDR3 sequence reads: CASSYRQENTGELFF. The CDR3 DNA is TGTGCCAGCAGTTACCGACAGGAGAACACCGGGGAGCTGTTTTTT.

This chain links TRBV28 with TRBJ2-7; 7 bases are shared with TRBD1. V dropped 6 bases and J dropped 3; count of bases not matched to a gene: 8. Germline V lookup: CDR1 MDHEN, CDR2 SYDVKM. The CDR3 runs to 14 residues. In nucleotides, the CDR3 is TGTGCCAGCAGGGGGACAGTGGGGTACTACGAGCAGTACTTC. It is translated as CASRGTVGYYEQYF.

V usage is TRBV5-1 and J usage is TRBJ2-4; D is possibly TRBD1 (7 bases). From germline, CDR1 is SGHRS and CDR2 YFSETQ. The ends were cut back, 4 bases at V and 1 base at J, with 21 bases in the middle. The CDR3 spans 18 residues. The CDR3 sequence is CASSAGQFLGGAKNIQYF. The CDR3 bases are TGCGCCAGCAGCGCGGGACAGTTTCTTGGCGGGGCCAAAAACATTCAGTACTTC.

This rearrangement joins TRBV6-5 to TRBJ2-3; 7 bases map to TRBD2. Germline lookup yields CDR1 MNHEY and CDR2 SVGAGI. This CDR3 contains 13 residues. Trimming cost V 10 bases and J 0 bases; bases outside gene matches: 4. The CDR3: CATQRESTDTQYF. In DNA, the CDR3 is TGTGCCACCCAGCGGGAAAGCACAGATACGCAGTATTTT.

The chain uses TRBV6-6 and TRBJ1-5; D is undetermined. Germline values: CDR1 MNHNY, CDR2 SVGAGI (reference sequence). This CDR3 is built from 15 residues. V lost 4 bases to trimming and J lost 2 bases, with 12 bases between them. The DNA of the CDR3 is TGTGCCAGCAGTTTCGAACTTAGCGGCAATCAGCCCCAGCATTTT. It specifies CASSFELSGNQPQHF.

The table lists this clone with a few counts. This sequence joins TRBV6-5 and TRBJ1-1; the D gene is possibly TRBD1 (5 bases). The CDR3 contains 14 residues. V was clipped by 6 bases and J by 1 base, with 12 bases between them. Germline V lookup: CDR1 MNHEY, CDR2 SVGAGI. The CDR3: CASSPRQSNTEAFF. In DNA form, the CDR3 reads TGTGCCAGCAGCCCGAGACAGTCGAACACTGAAGCTTTCTTT.

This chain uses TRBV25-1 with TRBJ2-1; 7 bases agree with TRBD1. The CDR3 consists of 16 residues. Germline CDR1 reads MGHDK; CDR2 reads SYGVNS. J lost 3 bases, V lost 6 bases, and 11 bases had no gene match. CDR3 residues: CASRPNRGNDYNEQFF. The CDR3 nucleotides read TGTGCCAGCAGGCCGAACAGGGGAAATGACTACAATGAGCAGTTCTTC.

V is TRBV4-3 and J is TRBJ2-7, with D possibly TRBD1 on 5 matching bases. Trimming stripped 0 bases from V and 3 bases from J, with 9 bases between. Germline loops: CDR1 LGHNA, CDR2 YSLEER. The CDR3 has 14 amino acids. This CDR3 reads CASSQEGQFYEQYF. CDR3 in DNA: TGCGCCAGCAGCCAAGAGGGGCAGTTCTACGAGCAGTACTTC.

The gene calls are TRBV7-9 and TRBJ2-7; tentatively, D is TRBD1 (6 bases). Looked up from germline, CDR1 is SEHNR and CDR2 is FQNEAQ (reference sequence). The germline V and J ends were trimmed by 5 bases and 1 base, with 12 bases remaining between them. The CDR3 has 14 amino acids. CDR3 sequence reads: CASSPRTASYEQYF. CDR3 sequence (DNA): TGTGCCAGCAGCCCCCGGACAGCTTCCTACGAGCAGTACTTC.

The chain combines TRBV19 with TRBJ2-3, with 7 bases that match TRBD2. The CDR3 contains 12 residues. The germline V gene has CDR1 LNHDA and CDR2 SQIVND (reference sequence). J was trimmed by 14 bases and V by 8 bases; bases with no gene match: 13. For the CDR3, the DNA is TGTGCCAGTGGGACCGGGACTAATCTGGGGTATTTT. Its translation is CASGTGTNLGYF.

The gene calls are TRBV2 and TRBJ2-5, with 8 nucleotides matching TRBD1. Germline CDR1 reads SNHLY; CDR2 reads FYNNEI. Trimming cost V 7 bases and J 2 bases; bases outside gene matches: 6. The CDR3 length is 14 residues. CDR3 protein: CASKTGAVQETQYF. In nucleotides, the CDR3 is TGTGCCAGCAAGACAGGGGCTGTACAAGAGACCCAGTACTTC.

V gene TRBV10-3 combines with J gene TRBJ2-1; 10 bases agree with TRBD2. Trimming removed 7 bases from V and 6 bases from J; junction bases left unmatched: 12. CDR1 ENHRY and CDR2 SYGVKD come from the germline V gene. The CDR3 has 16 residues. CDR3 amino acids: CAITSLAGVLSNEQFF. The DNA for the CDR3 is TGTGCCATCACCTCCCTAGCGGGAGTGTTGAGCAATGAGCAGTTCTTC.

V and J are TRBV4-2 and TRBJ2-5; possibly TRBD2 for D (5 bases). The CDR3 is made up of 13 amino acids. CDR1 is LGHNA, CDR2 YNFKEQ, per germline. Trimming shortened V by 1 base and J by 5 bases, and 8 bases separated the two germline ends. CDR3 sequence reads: CASSQAGMETQYF. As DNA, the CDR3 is TGTGCCAGCAGCCAAGCGGGGATGGAGACCCAGTACTTC.

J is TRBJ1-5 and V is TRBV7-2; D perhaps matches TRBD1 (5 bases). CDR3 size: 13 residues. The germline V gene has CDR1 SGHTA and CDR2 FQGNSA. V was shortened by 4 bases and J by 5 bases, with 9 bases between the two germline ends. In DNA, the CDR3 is TGTGCCAGCAGCTCGGGGGGGTATCAGCCCCAGCATTTT. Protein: CASSSGGYQPQHF.

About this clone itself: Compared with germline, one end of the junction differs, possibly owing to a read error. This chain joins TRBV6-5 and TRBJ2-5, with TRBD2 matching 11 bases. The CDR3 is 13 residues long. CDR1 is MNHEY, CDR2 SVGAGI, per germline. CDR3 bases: TGTGCCAGCAGTGATGCCCCGGGACTAGCGGAACACTTC. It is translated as CASSDAPGLAEHF.

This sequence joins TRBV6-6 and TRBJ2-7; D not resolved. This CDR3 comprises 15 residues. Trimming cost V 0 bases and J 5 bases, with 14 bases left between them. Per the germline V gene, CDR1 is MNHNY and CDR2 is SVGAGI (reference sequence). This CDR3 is CASSYSPGVVHEQYF. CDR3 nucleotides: TGTGCCAGCAGTTACTCACCTGGTGTAGTACACGAGCAGTACTTC.

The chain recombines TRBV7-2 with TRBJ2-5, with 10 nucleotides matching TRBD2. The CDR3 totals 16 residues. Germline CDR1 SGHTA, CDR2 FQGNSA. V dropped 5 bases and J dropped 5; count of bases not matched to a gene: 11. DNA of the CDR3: TGTGCCAGCAGCCCTAGACTAGCGGGCAAGGGGGAGACCCAGTACTTC. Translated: CASSPRLAGKGETQYF.

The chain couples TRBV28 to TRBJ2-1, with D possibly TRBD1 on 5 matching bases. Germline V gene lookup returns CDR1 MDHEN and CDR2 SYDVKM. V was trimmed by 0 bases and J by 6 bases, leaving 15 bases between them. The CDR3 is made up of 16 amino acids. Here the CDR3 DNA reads TGTGCCAGCAGTTTATGGTCAACAGGCTTTAGCAATGAGCAGTTCTTC. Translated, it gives CASSLWSTGFSNEQFF. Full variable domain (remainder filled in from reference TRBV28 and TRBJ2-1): DVKVTQSSRYLVKRTGEKVFLECVQDMDHENMFWYRQDPGLGLRLIYFSYDVKMKEKGDIPEGYSVSREKKERFSLILESASTNQTSMYLCASSLWSTGFSNEQFFGPGTRLTVL.

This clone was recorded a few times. The CDR3 nucleotides are TGTGCCAGCAGCGACCGCAGGGGTCGCGAGCAGTACTTC. It yields the protein CASSDRRGREQYF. This chain joins TRBV11-2 and TRBJ2-7; tentatively, D is TRBD1 (6 bases). This CDR3 region has 13 residues. The V gene lost 5 bases and the J gene lost 6 bases, with 14 bases spanning the gap. CDR1 is SGHAT and CDR2 is FQNNGV in the germline V gene.

CDR3 DNA: TGTGCCAGCAGCTTAGCACAGGGGGCGACTGAAGCTTTCTTT. Its protein is CASSLAQGATEAFF. The chain recombines TRBV11-3 with TRBJ1-1, with 9 bases matching TRBD1. V trimming: 1 base; J trimming: 5 bases; junction bases outside the gene matches: 2. Germline-derived CDR1 and CDR2 are SGHNT and YENEEA. The CDR3 consists of 14 residues.